This T cell receptor (beta chain) was retrieved from a study of Graves' ophthalmopathy and Graves' hyperthyroidism. Study results and limitations: Distinction of ophthalmopathy from stable hyperthyroidism by a 13-signature model reached 85% to 90% sensitivity and 75% to 84% specificity. The model achieved about 70% sensitivity and around 72% specificity for ophthalmopathy progression.

Additional autoimmune diseases, uncontrolled infections, pregnancy or lactation disqualified patients. Isolation of PBMCs was performed using over 8 ml of fresh peripheral blood. In regard to this clonotype: Antigen specificity is unknown.

Amplification of the TCR beta CDR3 regions used RNA transcripts (as template). HTBI primers were employed in first-round RT-PCR, then a second-round multiplex PCR followed. TCRdb reprocessed the multiplex PCR reads via MiXCR and lists one record per CDR3 protein. Of hundreds of thousands of distinct CDR3 sequences in the sample, more than 40% were seen once. There are 14 residues in the CDR3. From germline, CDR1 is SGHKS and CDR2 YYEKEE (reference sequence). V lost 4 bases and J 3 bases, leaving 14 bases between the germline ends. What was sequenced was peripheral blood. The chain recombines TRBV5-5 with TRBJ2-7, with D uncertain. The sequence was obtained from an adult man with Graves' ophthalmopathy. DNA of the CDR3: TGTGCCAGCAGCCTCGGGTGGGCGGTCTACGAGCAGTACTTC. It specifies CASSLGWAVYEQYF.